These T cell receptor beta chains were read from a single sample in a study of shared clonotypes between healthy human individuals. Sequencing used immunoSEQ multiplex PCR; TCRdb keeps in-frame clones, though not all of them. The sample lists approximately 1.1 million clones, about 84% occurring once. Sequencing input: memory CD4+ T cells from PBMCs. The receptors were gathered from a man aged 18 to 29 in good health. Some clones in this sample may be carry-over from other donors' samples. The CDR3 runs from the conserved cysteine through the conserved F or W. Fields, in order: CDR3 protein, CDR3 DNA, clone size, V gene, D gene, J gene. The D gene is left open where the match is weak. Part of the rows lack a size; the others show once, few, many or a class for expanded clones.

cdr3_aa: CASSSGGRPQETQYF; cdr3_nt: TGCGCCAGCAGCTCAGGGGGGAGGCCCCAAGAGACCCAGTACTTC; clone_size: -; v_call: TRBV5-1; d_call: -; j_call: TRBJ2-5
cdr3_aa: CASSLGDGYNEKLFF; cdr3_nt: TGTGCCAGCAGCCTTGGGGACGGATATAATGAAAAACTGTTTTTT; clone_size: -; v_call: TRBV14; d_call: -; j_call: TRBJ1-4
cdr3_aa: CASSLTGPTEAFF; cdr3_nt: TGTGCCAGCTCCCTGACAGGGCCCACTGAAGCTTTCTTT; clone_size: -; v_call: TRBV18; d_call: TRBD1; j_call: TRBJ1-1
cdr3_aa: CASSYSAGYGYTF; cdr3_nt: TGTGCCAGCAGTTACTCGGCCGGCTATGGCTACACCTTC; clone_size: -; v_call: TRBV6-5; d_call: -; j_call: TRBJ1-2
cdr3_aa: CASSVGQGRIDTQYF; cdr3_nt: TGTGCCAGCAGTGTTGGACAGGGCCGCATAGATACGCAGTATTTT; clone_size: -; v_call: TRBV2; d_call: TRBD1; j_call: TRBJ2-3
cdr3_aa: CASSLRTGGARGANVLTF; cdr3_nt: TGTGCCAGCAGCTTGCGGACAGGGGGCGCAAGAGGGGCCAACGTCCTGACTTTC; clone_size: -; v_call: TRBV5-4; d_call: TRBD1; j_call: TRBJ2-6
cdr3_aa: CASSQGGVSTDTQYF; cdr3_nt: TGTGCCAGCAGCCAAGGTGGCGTTAGCACAGATACGCAGTATTTT; clone_size: many; v_call: TRBV4-2; d_call: -; j_call: TRBJ2-3
cdr3_aa: CASSNETGTGDYCAEAFF; cdr3_nt: TGTGCCAGCAGTAACGAAACCGGGACAGGGGATTATTGCGCTGAAGCTTTCTTT; clone_size: -; v_call: TRBV21-1; d_call: -; j_call: TRBJ1-1
cdr3_aa: CASSTLAANEQFF; cdr3_nt: TGCGCCAGCAGCACTCTAGCGGCCAATGAGCAGTTCTTC; clone_size: -; v_call: TRBV5-1; d_call: TRBD2; j_call: TRBJ2-1
cdr3_aa: CASSPGTSYGYTF; cdr3_nt: TGTGCCAGCTCACCAGGCACCTCCTATGGCTACACCTTC; clone_size: -; v_call: TRBV18; d_call: -; j_call: TRBJ1-2
cdr3_aa: CASSLAPGQSTYEQYF; cdr3_nt: TGTGCCAGCAGCTTGGCCCCAGGACAGAGCACCTACGAGCAGTACTTC; clone_size: -; v_call: TRBV5-5; d_call: -; j_call: TRBJ2-7
cdr3_aa: CASSPSFGQGAEEQFF; cdr3_nt: TGTGCCAGCAGCCCCTCCTTCGGGCAGGGGGCCGAGGAGCAGTTCTTC; clone_size: -; v_call: TRBV11-3; d_call: TRBD1; j_call: TRBJ2-1
cdr3_aa: CASSLYGTGVTHF; cdr3_nt: TGTGCCAGCAGTCTCTACGGGACAGGGGTGACCCACTTT; clone_size: few; v_call: TRBV6-5; d_call: TRBD1; j_call: TRBJ1-6
cdr3_aa: CAISLQESNYGYTF; cdr3_nt: TGTGCCATCAGTCTGCAGGAATCCAACTATGGCTACACCTTC; clone_size: -; v_call: TRBV10-3; d_call: -; j_call: TRBJ1-2
cdr3_aa: CATSRGAGQRPEAFF; cdr3_nt: TGTGCCACCAGCAGAGGGGCAGGGCAGAGACCTGAAGCTTTCTTT; clone_size: few; v_call: TRBV15; d_call: -; j_call: TRBJ1-1
cdr3_aa: CAISAGQSSYEQYF; cdr3_nt: TGTGCCATCAGCGCAGGACAAAGCTCCTACGAGCAGTACTTC; clone_size: -; v_call: TRBV10-3; d_call: -; j_call: TRBJ2-7
cdr3_aa: CASSFKGRGPFYGYTF; cdr3_nt: TGTGCCAGCAGTTTTAAGGGGCGCGGGCCGTTTTATGGCTACACCTTC; clone_size: -; v_call: TRBV28; d_call: -; j_call: TRBJ1-2
cdr3_aa: CASSTANRKFDTQYF; cdr3_nt: TGTGCCAGCAGCACTGCCAATCGAAAGTTTGATACGCAGTATTTT; clone_size: -; v_call: TRBV5-6; d_call: -; j_call: TRBJ2-3
cdr3_aa: CASSLFGSGSSYEQYF; cdr3_nt: TGTGCCAGCAGTTTATTTGGTAGCGGTAGCTCCTACGAGCAGTACTTC; clone_size: -; v_call: TRBV28; d_call: -; j_call: TRBJ2-7
cdr3_aa: CASSIRGAYQPQHF; cdr3_nt: TGTGCCAGCAGTATCCGGGGCGCCTATCAGCCCCAGCATTTT; clone_size: once; v_call: TRBV2; d_call: -; j_call: TRBJ1-5
cdr3_aa: CASSRPYEQYF; cdr3_nt: TGTGCCAGCAGCCGACCCTACGAGCAGTACTTC; clone_size: -; v_call: TRBV28; d_call: -; j_call: TRBJ2-7
cdr3_aa: CAISSESSDYEQYF; cdr3_nt: TGTGCCATCAGTTCCGAGTCGTCCGACTACGAGCAGTACTTC; clone_size: -; v_call: TRBV10-3; d_call: -; j_call: TRBJ2-7
cdr3_aa: CASREDRGSFNQPQHF; cdr3_nt: TGTGCCAGCAGGGAGGACAGGGGAAGCTTCAATCAGCCCCAGCATTTT; clone_size: few; v_call: TRBV2; d_call: TRBD1; j_call: TRBJ1-5
cdr3_aa: CASSVVAGNYNEQFF; cdr3_nt: TGTGCCAGCAGCGTAGTGGCAGGGAATTACAATGAGCAGTTCTTC; clone_size: -; v_call: TRBV9; d_call: -; j_call: TRBJ2-1
cdr3_aa: CASSVWGGVQFF; cdr3_nt: TGCGCCAGCAGTGTATGGGGTGGAGTGCAGTTCTTC; clone_size: once; v_call: TRBV10-2; d_call: -; j_call: TRBJ2-1
cdr3_aa: CASKITGASTDTQYF; cdr3_nt: TGTGCCAGCAAGATTACAGGGGCTAGCACAGATACGCAGTATTTT; clone_size: -; v_call: TRBV28; d_call: TRBD1; j_call: TRBJ2-3
cdr3_aa: CASSAGTDPTYEQYF; cdr3_nt: TGTGCCAGCAGCGCTGGGACCGACCCTACCTACGAGCAGTACTTC; clone_size: -; v_call: TRBV9; d_call: -; j_call: TRBJ2-7
cdr3_aa: CATADFYEQYF; cdr3_nt: TGTGCCACGGCGGACTTCTACGAGCAGTACTTC; clone_size: -; v_call: TRBV19; d_call: -; j_call: TRBJ2-7
cdr3_aa: CASSYSGATNQPQHF; cdr3_nt: TGTGCCAGCAGTTACTCAGGTGCGACCAATCAGCCCCAGCATTTT; clone_size: -; v_call: TRBV6-6; d_call: -; j_call: TRBJ1-5
cdr3_aa: CSVRRGPGQTNNEQFF; cdr3_nt: TGCAGCGTCCGAAGAGGCCCGGGACAGACGAACAATGAGCAGTTCTTC; clone_size: -; v_call: TRBV29-1; d_call: TRBD1; j_call: TRBJ2-1
cdr3_aa: CASSPGLAGGGGTDTQYF; cdr3_nt: TGTGCCAGCAGCCCCGGACTAGCGGGAGGGGGGGGCACAGATACGCAGTATTTT; clone_size: -; v_call: TRBV5-6; d_call: TRBD2; j_call: TRBJ2-3
cdr3_aa: CSVEVGLADTQYF; cdr3_nt: TGCAGCGTTGAAGTTGGGCTGGCCGATACGCAGTATTTT; clone_size: -; v_call: TRBV29-1; d_call: -; j_call: TRBJ2-3
cdr3_aa: CASSLTGGAGYGYTF; cdr3_nt: TGTGCCAGCAGCTTAACGGGGGGCGCAGGCTATGGCTACACCTTC; clone_size: -; v_call: TRBV7-3; d_call: -; j_call: TRBJ1-2
cdr3_aa: CASSWGTGQGAGQYF; cdr3_nt: TGTGCCAGCAGCTGGGGGACGGGACAGGGGGCCGGGCAGTACTTC; clone_size: -; v_call: TRBV5-4; d_call: TRBD1; j_call: TRBJ2-7
cdr3_aa: CASRGLAGSEGTQYF; cdr3_nt: TGTGCCAGCAGAGGACTAGCGGGGTCCGAGGGGACCCAGTACTTC; clone_size: -; v_call: TRBV6-1; d_call: TRBD2; j_call: TRBJ2-5
cdr3_aa: CASRPDRDTQYF; cdr3_nt: TGCGCCAGCAGGCCGGACAGGGATACGCAGTATTTT; clone_size: -; v_call: TRBV5-1; d_call: TRBD1; j_call: TRBJ2-3
cdr3_aa: CASSPLTGPETQYF; cdr3_nt: TGTGCCAGCAGTCCCCTAACCGGGCCGGAGACCCAGTACTTC; clone_size: -; v_call: TRBV2; d_call: -; j_call: TRBJ2-5
cdr3_aa: CASRRGLALGNEQFF; cdr3_nt: TGTGCCAGCCGTCGGGGCCTTGCTCTGGGGAATGAGCAGTTCTTC; clone_size: -; v_call: TRBV6-5; d_call: -; j_call: TRBJ2-1
cdr3_aa: CASSERETTGGYTF; cdr3_nt: TGTGCCAGCAGCGAAAGAGAGACAACGGGTGGCTACACCTTC; clone_size: -; v_call: TRBV25-1; d_call: -; j_call: TRBJ1-2
cdr3_aa: CASSLEWSGPNF; cdr3_nt: TGTGCCAGCAGCTTAGAGTGGTCAGGGCCAAACTTC; clone_size: -; v_call: TRBV11-2; d_call: -; j_call: TRBJ2-7
cdr3_aa: CASSEGGGNTEAFF; cdr3_nt: TGCGCCAGCAGTGAGGGGGGAGGGAACACTGAAGCTTTCTTT; clone_size: few; v_call: TRBV10-2; d_call: -; j_call: TRBJ1-1
cdr3_aa: CAISGGTSGSAHEQFF; cdr3_nt: TGTGCCATCAGTGGGGGGACTAGCGGGTCTGCCCATGAGCAGTTCTTC; clone_size: -; v_call: TRBV10-3; d_call: TRBD2; j_call: TRBJ2-1
cdr3_aa: CASQVQGGHNQPQHF; cdr3_nt: TGTGCCAGCCAAGTGCAGGGGGGACACAATCAGCCCCAGCATTTT; clone_size: -; v_call: TRBV27; d_call: TRBD1; j_call: TRBJ1-5
cdr3_aa: CTSSPVYRWENSYEQYF; cdr3_nt: TGCACCAGCAGCCCCGTATATCGGTGGGAGAACTCCTACGAGCAGTACTTC; clone_size: few; v_call: TRBV1; d_call: -; j_call: TRBJ2-7
cdr3_aa: CASSLSDYGYTF; cdr3_nt: TGTGCCAGCAGTTTGTCGGATTATGGCTACACCTTC; clone_size: -; v_call: TRBV28; d_call: -; j_call: TRBJ1-2
cdr3_aa: CASSVDRGGGNTIYF; cdr3_nt: TGTGCCAGCAGCGTAGACAGGGGTGGCGGAAACACCATATATTTT; clone_size: -; v_call: TRBV2; d_call: TRBD1; j_call: TRBJ1-3
cdr3_aa: CASSWNGNTEAFF; cdr3_nt: TGTGCCAGCAGTTGGAACGGGAACACTGAAGCTTTCTTT; clone_size: many; v_call: TRBV6-5; d_call: -; j_call: TRBJ1-1
cdr3_aa: CASSRDRGHGYTF; cdr3_nt: TGTGCCAGCAGCAGAGACAGGGGGCATGGCTACACCTTC; clone_size: -; v_call: TRBV11-1; d_call: TRBD1; j_call: TRBJ1-2
cdr3_aa: CASQGHTGEAVKLFF; cdr3_nt: TGTGCCAGCCAGGGCCATACAGGGGAGGCGGTAAAACTGTTTTTT; clone_size: -; v_call: TRBV7-9; d_call: TRBD1; j_call: TRBJ1-4
cdr3_aa: CASSASGYEKLFF; cdr3_nt: TGTGCCAGCAGTGCTTCGGGATATGAAAAACTGTTTTTT; clone_size: -; v_call: TRBV6-5; d_call: -; j_call: TRBJ1-4
cdr3_aa: CASSEARQGYGYTF; cdr3_nt: TGTGCCAGCAGTGAAGCAAGGCAGGGATATGGCTACACCTTC; clone_size: -; v_call: TRBV2; d_call: -; j_call: TRBJ1-2
cdr3_aa: CASSLSGETQYF; cdr3_nt: TGTGCCAGCAGCTTATCGGGTGAGACCCAGTACTTC; clone_size: -; v_call: TRBV7-8; d_call: -; j_call: TRBJ2-5
cdr3_aa: CASSGGTITNEQFF; cdr3_nt: TGTGCCAGCAGCGGCGGGACCATAACTAATGAGCAGTTCTTC; clone_size: -; v_call: TRBV7-3; d_call: -; j_call: TRBJ2-1
cdr3_aa: CASIQLSSGLADSYNEQFF; cdr3_nt: TGCGCCAGCATCCAACTTTCGTCCGGACTAGCGGATTCCTACAATGAGCAGTTCTTC; clone_size: -; v_call: TRBV4-1; d_call: TRBD2; j_call: TRBJ2-1